Below, 16 T cell receptor beta chains from the same sample are listed, as sequenced in a study of blood T cell repertoires in COVID-19. Clones were read by immunoSEQ multiplex PCR, and TCRdb kept only the in-frame ones, dropping some. In the table there are 270,000 or so clones, roughly 86% of which are singletons. Sequenced material: PBMCs or T cells enriched from blood (not recorded which). The origin of the receptors is a woman aged 18-29 years who had recovered from COVID-19.

The CDR3 sequence is CASSSKTGLYSNQPQHF. As DNA, the CDR3 is TGTGCCAGCAGTTCGAAGACAGGACTGTATAGCAATCAGCCCCAGCATTTT. The chain employs TRBV27 and TRBJ1-5; a weak D match, TRBD1 (6 bases). The germline gives CDR1 MNHEY, CDR2 SMNVEV (reference sequence). Trimming shortened V by 4 bases and J by 0 bases, and 16 bases separated the two germline ends. The CDR3 consists of 17 residues.

This sequence joins TRBV11-2 and TRBJ1-4; tentatively, D is TRBD1 (5 bases). Germline V lookup: CDR1 SGHAT, CDR2 FQNNGV. V gave up 3 bases and J gave up 6 bases, with 11 bases separating them. This CDR3 spans 14 amino acids. CDR3 nucleotides: TGTGCCAGCAGCTTTTCAGGGAGGGATGAAAAACTGTTTTTT. Translating it yields CASSFSGRDEKLFF. Combining the CDR3 with reference TRBV11-2 and TRBJ1-4 gives the whole variable domain EAGVAQSPRYKIIEKRQSVAFWCNPISGHATLYWYQQILGQGPKLLIQFQNNGVVDDSQLPKDRFSAERLKGVDSTLKIQPAKLEDSAVYLCASSFSGRDEKLFFGSGTQLSVL.

This sequence joins TRBV19 and TRBJ2-1, with 11 bases aligning to TRBD1. V was pared by 7 bases and J by 8 bases, with 7 bases of the junction left unmatched. This CDR3 is built from 14 residues. Germline assignment: CDR1 LNHDA and CDR2 SQIVND (reference sequence). CDR3 DNA sequence: TGTGCCAGTACCTGGACAGGGGGCCACGATGAGCAGTTCTTC. Encoded protein: CASTWTGGHDEQFF.

This chain uses TRBV14 with TRBJ1-2; 11 positions match TRBD1. J gave up 8 bases and V 4 bases, and 6 bases lay outside the gene matches. The CDR3 runs 14 residues. The germline V gene has CDR1 SGHDN and CDR2 FVKESK. CDR3 in amino acids: CASSPRTGGAGYTF. CDR3 nucleotide sequence: TGTGCCAGCAGCCCGAGGACAGGGGGCGCCGGCTACACCTTC.

The J gene is TRBJ2-2, the V gene TRBV7-2, with 10 bases lining up with TRBD2. The CDR3 has 16 amino acids. Germline CDR1 reads SGHTA; CDR2 reads FQGNSA. The V segment lost 6 bases and the J segment 0 bases; nucleotides outside the gene matches: 4. This chain's CDR3 is CASRKRGGTNTGELFF. The CDR3 DNA sequence: TGTGCCAGCAGAAAGCGGGGGGGAACGAACACCGGGGAGCTGTTTTTT.

This clone was detected only a few times. The chain is built from TRBV7-9 and TRBJ2-7; D might be TRBD2 (6 bases). Germline V gene lookup returns CDR1 SEHNR and CDR2 FQNEAQ (reference sequence). This CDR3 is built from 14 residues. The V gene lost 3 bases and the J gene lost 3 bases, with 12 bases spanning the gap. CDR3 nucleotide sequence: TGTGCCAGCAGCTTCTGGGGGGACCGCTACGAGCAGTACTTC. It codes for CASSFWGDRYEQYF.

The chain is built from TRBV15 and TRBJ2-7; D possibly corresponds to TRBD1 (6 bases). The length of the CDR3 is 14 residues. Trimming shortened V by 1 base and J by 2 bases, and 9 bases separated the two germline ends. CDR1 LNHNV and CDR2 YYDKDF come from the germline V gene (reference sequence). The CDR3 here is CATSRAQGPYEQYF. The CDR3 DNA reads TGTGCCACCAGCAGAGCACAGGGACCCTACGAGCAGTACTTC.

This chain connects TRBV2 to TRBJ1-1; D not resolved. The V gene's germline CDR1 is SNHLY and CDR2 FYNNEI. The CDR3 is made up of 14 amino acids. V was shortened by 6 bases and J by 4 bases, with 15 bases between the two germline ends. CDR3 protein: CASSPLAGSTEAFF. The CDR3 region has the DNA TGTGCCAGCAGCCCTCTGGCTGGGAGCACTGAAGCTTTCTTT.

V and J are TRBV24-1 and TRBJ2-3, with 12 bases identical to TRBD2. The V segment lost 3 bases and the J segment 3 bases; nucleotides outside the gene matches: 9. The CDR3 extends over 18 amino acids. Per the germline V gene, CDR1 is KGHDR and CDR2 is SFDVKD. The CDR3 bases are TGTGCCACCAGTGATCCCTCCGGGACTAGCGGGTTTACAGATACGCAGTATTTT. It specifies CATSDPSGTSGFTDTQYF.

V gene TRBV21-1 combines with J gene TRBJ2-3; TRBD2 reflects the table's D call only, with no check against the DNA. TRBV21-1 is shown as a pseudogene. The CDR3 has 18 residues. DNA of the CDR3: TGTGCCAGCAGCAAAGCGCTTGGAGGGAGAAGTTGCACAGATACGCAGTATTTT. Amino acids: CASSKALGGRSCTDTQYF.

The CDR3 nucleotides read TGTGCCAGCAGCTTAGGGGGCCCCTTTCGCGAGCAGTACTTC. Translating gives CASSLGGPFREQYF. The V call is TRBV7-2, the J call TRBJ2-7; perhaps TRBD1 as D (5 bases). The CDR3 loop spans 14 amino acids. CDR1 is SGHTA and CDR2 is FQGNSA in the germline V gene. The germline V and J ends were trimmed by 1 base and 6 bases, with 13 bases remaining between them.

The V call is TRBV5-6, the J call TRBJ2-7; 15 bases match TRBD2. V shed 3 bases and J 6 bases; nucleotides not matched to a gene: 10. The CDR3 length is 17 residues. Germline V gene data show CDR1 as SGHDT and CDR2 as YYEEEE. Written as DNA, the CDR3 is TGTGCCAGCAGCTCCTTACCGGGACTAGCGGGAGGTAGCGAGCAGTACTTC. This codes for CASSSLPGLAGGSEQYF.

This chain joins TRBV14 and TRBJ2-6; D is perhaps TRBD1 (6 bases). Germline V gene data show CDR1 as SGHDN and CDR2 as FVKESK. With 2 bases removed from V and 1 base from J, the gap between germline ends came to 18 bases. This CDR3 is built from 19 residues. For the CDR3, the DNA is TGTGCCAGCAGCCAAAGAGGGCCAGGGGTCCTATCTGGGGCCAACGTCCTGACTTTC. Translation gives CASSQRGPGVLSGANVLTF.

In its sample, this clone was seen a few times. V is TRBV7-2 and J is TRBJ1-2; possible D gene TRBD1, 6 bases. The CDR3 totals 17 residues. CDR1 and CDR2 (germline): SGHTA, FQGNSA. Trimming stripped 0 bases from V and 4 bases from J, with 18 bases between. CDR3 bases: TGTGCCAGCAGCTTAGCGGTTTCGGCAGGGGCAATCTATGGCTACACCTTC. Translating it yields CASSLAVSAGAIYGYTF.

The chain carries TRBV4-1 and TRBJ2-5, with D possibly matching TRBD2 (6 bases). Germline V CDR1 and CDR2: MGHRA, YSYEKL. The CDR3 extends over 14 amino acids. The V end lost 3 bases, the J end lost 2 bases, and 10 bases lay between the germline ends. The CDR3 here is CASSHSGLQETQYF. CDR3 in DNA: TGCGCCAGCAGCCACTCGGGACTTCAAGAGACCCAGTACTTC.

The chain carries TRBV5-1 and TRBJ2-3, with TRBD1 as a possible D gene (5 bases). Trimming shortened V by 0 bases and J by 3 bases, and 14 bases separated the two germline ends. Looked up from germline, CDR1 is SGHRS and CDR2 is YFSETQ. This CDR3 spans 16 amino acids. CDR3 protein: CASSLAWQGGTDTQYF. The CDR3 nucleotides read TGCGCCAGCAGCTTGGCGTGGCAGGGTGGGACAGATACGCAGTATTTT.